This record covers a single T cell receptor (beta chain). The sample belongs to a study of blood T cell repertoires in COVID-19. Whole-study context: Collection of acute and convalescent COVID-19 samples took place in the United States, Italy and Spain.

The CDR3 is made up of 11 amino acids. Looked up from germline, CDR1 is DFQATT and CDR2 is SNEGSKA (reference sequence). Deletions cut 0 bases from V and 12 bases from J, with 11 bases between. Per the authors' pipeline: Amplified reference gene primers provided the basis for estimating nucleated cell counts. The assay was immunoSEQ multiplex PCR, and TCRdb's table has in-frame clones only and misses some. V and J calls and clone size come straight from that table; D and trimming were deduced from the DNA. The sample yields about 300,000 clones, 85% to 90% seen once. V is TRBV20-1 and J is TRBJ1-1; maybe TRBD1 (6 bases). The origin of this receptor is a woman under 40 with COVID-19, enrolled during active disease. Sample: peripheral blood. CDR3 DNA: TGCAGTGCTAGAGAAAGGGGGTATCCTTTCTTT. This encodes CSARERGYPFF.